The 18 T cell receptor beta chains given below trace back to one sample, sequenced in a study of cytomegalovirus exposure and HLA in healthy donors. The PCR contained 60 Vbeta and 13 Jbeta primers. Produced via immunoSEQ multiplex PCR; TCRdb's table is partial and in-frame only. The table has roughly 120,000 clones, around 77% seen once. Sequencing input: PBMCs. All receptors come from a man aged 50-59 years in good health and CMV-seropositive.

V and J are TRBV19 and TRBJ2-1, with TRBD1 matching over 7 bases. V shed 5 bases and J 4 bases; nucleotides not matched to a gene: 2. Germline CDR1 and CDR2: LNHDA and SQIVND (reference sequence). There are 13 residues in the CDR3. CDR3: CASSGTAYNEQFF. As DNA, the CDR3 is TGTGCCAGTAGTGGGACAGCATACAATGAGCAGTTCTTC.

The J gene is TRBJ1-4, the V gene TRBV5-1; 8 bases are a match to TRBD1. The CDR3 length is 13 residues. J gave up 11 bases and V 0 bases, and 3 bases lay outside the gene matches. CDR1 and CDR2 (germline): SGHRS, YFSETQ. CDR3 in amino acids: CASSLDRGLKLFF. The CDR3, as DNA: TGCGCCAGCAGCTTGGACAGGGGGTTGAAACTGTTTTTT.

The gene calls are TRBV6-4 and TRBJ2-2; 10 positions agree with TRBD1. From germline, CDR1 is MRHNA and CDR2 SNTAGT. The V segment lost 6 bases and the J segment 6 bases; nucleotides outside the gene matches: 4. The CDR3 spans 14 residues. CDR3 nucleotide sequence: TGTGCCAGCAGGACGGGGACAGGGGCCGGGGAGCTGTTTTTT. Its protein product is CASRTGTGAGELFF.

The J gene is TRBJ2-1, the V gene TRBV5-1; 12 bases fit TRBD2. Germline V gene lookup returns CDR1 SGHRS and CDR2 YFSETQ. This CDR3 comprises 15 residues. J lost 7 bases, V lost 0 bases, and 2 bases had no gene match. The CDR3: CASSLALAGGNEQFF. CDR3 coding DNA: TGCGCCAGCAGCTTGGCGCTAGCGGGAGGGAATGAGCAGTTCTTC.

The sample holds a few counts of this clone. The CDR3 sequence: CASSFERGAYEQYF. Written as DNA, the CDR3 is TGTGCCAGCAGTTTTGAGCGGGGAGCCTACGAGCAGTACTTC. This rearrangement joins TRBV28 to TRBJ2-7; TRBD2 matches at 7 bases. With 3 bases clipped from V and 2 bases from J, the junction kept 4 bases outside the gene matches. The V gene's germline CDR1 is MDHEN and CDR2 SYDVKM. The CDR3 loop spans 14 amino acids. The full variable domain, with the rest looked up from reference TRBV28 and TRBJ2-7, is DVKVTQSSRYLVKRTGEKVFLECVQDMDHENMFWYRQDPGLGLRLIYFSYDVKMKEKGDIPEGYSVSREKKERFSLILESASTNQTSMYLCASSFERGAYEQYFGPGTRLTVT.

The CDR3 reads CASSPGNRNSPLHF. The CDR3 DNA sequence: TGTGCCAGCAGCCCCGGGAATCGTAATTCACCCCTCCACTTT. The chain links TRBV28 to TRBJ1-6, with D uncertain. V lost 6 bases to trimming and J lost 6 bases, with 12 bases between them. The CDR3 covers 14 residues. Germline V CDR1 and CDR2: MDHEN, SYDVKM.

The rearrangement joins TRBV6-6 to TRBJ1-2, with TRBD1 as a possible D gene (5 bases). Trimming pared 6 bases from V and 2 bases from J, leaving 13 bases between. Germline-derived CDR1 and CDR2 are MNHNY and SVGAGI (reference sequence). The CDR3 consists of 14 residues. CDR3: CASSPGGSNYGYTF. The CDR3 nucleotides read TGTGCCAGCAGCCCGGGGGGGAGCAACTATGGCTACACCTTC.

This clone was seen only once. The rearrangement joins TRBV7-6 to TRBJ2-2; 9 bases are a match to TRBD2. Germline lookup yields CDR1 SGHVS and CDR2 FNYEAQ. After removal of 7 bases from V and 2 bases from J, the junction contained 5 bases not matched to a gene. This CDR3 region has 15 residues. CDR3 DNA sequence: TGTGCCAGCACCCCGACTAGCGGAAACACCGGGGAGCTGTTTTTT. Protein sequence: CASTPTSGNTGELFF.

The chain employs TRBV5-1 and TRBJ2-2, with 10 bases fitting TRBD2. V gave up 7 bases and J gave up 2 bases; unmatched junction bases: 5. This CDR3 contains 15 residues. In germline, CDR1 is SGHRS, CDR2 YFSETQ. This chain's CDR3 is CASDPSGGNTGELFF. In nucleotides, the CDR3 is TGCGCCAGCGATCCTAGCGGGGGTAACACCGGGGAGCTGTTTTTT.

This chain joins TRBV7-9 and TRBJ2-7; 8 bases are a match to TRBD1. Unmatched junction bases numbered 8, after V lost 3 bases and J lost 1 base. The length of the CDR3 is 16 residues. Germline assignment: CDR1 SEHNR and CDR2 FQNEAQ (reference sequence). CDR3 in amino acids: CASSFDGTGGSYEQYF. The CDR3 DNA sequence: TGTGCCAGCAGCTTCGACGGGACAGGAGGATCCTACGAGCAGTACTTC.

This clone was seen a few times. The rearrangement links TRBV5-4 to TRBJ2-3; tentative D call: TRBD2 (6 bases). V was clipped by 0 bases and J by 0 bases, with 8 bases between them. The germline gives CDR1 SGHNT, CDR2 YYREEE (reference sequence). CDR3 size: 15 residues. The CDR3 protein is CASSLERASTDTQYF. CDR3 coding DNA: TGTGCCAGCAGCTTGGAGCGGGCCAGCACAGATACGCAGTATTTT.

This clone turned up a few times. This chain connects TRBV6-1 to TRBJ2-7; TRBD2 agrees at 13 bases. This CDR3 has 14 residues. Germline trimming cut 7 bases from V and 5 bases from J; bases unmatched to any gene: 5. Germline-derived CDR1 and CDR2 are MNHNS and SASEGT. CDR3 protein: CASKQLAGGHEQYF. CDR3 DNA sequence: TGTGCCAGCAAGCAACTAGCGGGAGGGCACGAGCAGTACTTC.

The V call is TRBV2, the J call TRBJ1-4; no firm D call. The CDR3 spans 15 residues. The V gene's germline CDR1 is SNHLY and CDR2 FYNNEI. The germline V and J ends were trimmed by 3 bases and 8 bases, with 16 bases remaining between them. Here the CDR3 DNA reads TGTGCCAGCAGTGATGCTCGGGGAGGGAAAGAAAAACTGTTTTTT. Translated, it gives CASSDARGGKEKLFF.

This clone appeared once. The CDR3 DNA is TGTGCCAGCAGCCCCGGGACAGGGGCGGTTTGGGGCTACACCTTC. Amino acids: CASSPGTGAVWGYTF. The chain uses TRBV7-6 and TRBJ1-2; 10 nucleotides agree with TRBD1. V lost 5 bases to trimming and J lost 8 bases; unmatched junction nucleotides: 11. There are 15 residues in the CDR3. Germline CDR1 SGHVS, CDR2 FNYEAQ.

Details on this clone: Sequence at one end of the junction differs from germline and may be a read error. J is TRBJ2-3 and V is TRBV4-1, with 15 bases lining up with TRBD2. CDR3 length equals 13 residues. Germline lookup yields CDR1 MGHRA and CDR2 YSYEKL. CDR3 residues: CASSQGGTSGRHF. CDR3 bases: TGCGCCAGCAGCCAAGGTGGGACTAGCGGGAGGCATTTT.

This chain joins TRBV2 and TRBJ2-5; D gene uncertain. Trimming left V 4 bases short and J 5 bases short, with 11 bases between. CDR1 SNHLY and CDR2 FYNNEI come from the germline V gene. The CDR3 has 13 residues. CDR3 residues: CASSGSRVETQYF. The DNA for the CDR3 is TGTGCCAGCAGTGGCTCCCGGGTTGAGACCCAGTACTTC.

V gene TRBV19 combines with J gene TRBJ2-3; tentative D call: TRBD2 (7 bases). The CDR3 consists of 15 residues. Germline V gene data show CDR1 as LNHDA and CDR2 as SQIVND (reference sequence). Trimming removed 5 bases at V and 2 bases at J, with 14 bases between. This chain's CDR3 is CASSDRGGTTDTQYF. CDR3 nucleotides: TGTGCCAGTAGTGATAGGGGGGGAACCACAGATACGCAGTATTTT.

The rearrangement joins TRBV5-6 to TRBJ1-1; TRBD1 matches at 8 bases. CDR3 size: 15 residues. Germline V CDR1 and CDR2: SGHDT, YYEEEE. Trimming took 4 bases from V and 1 from J; bases not matched to a gene: 6. The CDR3 reads CASSKIDRGNTEAFF. The CDR3 coding sequence is TGTGCCAGCAGCAAGATCGACAGGGGGAACACTGAAGCTTTCTTT. Based on the CDR3 plus reference TRBV5-6 and TRBJ1-1, the full variable domain is DAGVTQSPTHLIKTRGQQVTLRCSPKSGHDTVSWYQQALGQGPQFIFQYYEEEERQRGNFPDRFSGHQFPNYSSELNVNALLLGDSALYLCASSKIDRGNTEAFFGQGTRLTVV.